This TCR beta chain was recovered during a study of CD8+ T cells in alopecia areata. Notes on the study in general: Scalp data also include sequences from resident alphabeta T cells of normal skin. Lesional scalp exceeded normal scalp in clonality, especially in alopecia totalis/universalis. In patients, TCRs were shared less clearly than in mice, and HLA may possibly be involved.

The CDR3 covers 15 residues. V lost 0 bases and J 7 bases, leaving 12 bases between the germline ends. The V gene's germline CDR1 is MNHNY and CDR2 SVGAGI (reference sequence). As regards this clone: As yet, its antigen is unknown.

TCR sequencing used cDNA made by reverse transcription of extracted RNA. Data came from immunoSEQ multiplex PCR; TCRdb stores just in-frame clones and leaves some out. In the table there are roughly 4,200 clones, around 68% of which are singletons. The gene calls are TRBV6-6 and TRBJ1-4; D may be TRBD1 (5 bases). The sequence was collected from a human donor in good health. What was sequenced was skin. The CDR3 spells CASSYSRGRGEKLFF. DNA of the CDR3: TGTGCCAGCAGTTACTCGAGGGGACGGGGTGAAAAACTGTTTTTT.